Listed below are T cell receptor beta chains from one sample, sequenced in a study of OX40 agonist ivuxolimab in advanced cancers. The assay was immunoSEQ multiplex PCR, and TCRdb's table has in-frame clones only and misses some. This table has 47,000 or so clones, 70% to 90% appearing once. The specimen was CD4+ or CD8+ T cells sorted from blood, collected in a trial of the OX40 agonist ivuxolimab. These receptor sequences come from an adult with an advanced solid tumor such as melanoma, head and neck, liver or kidney cancer. CDR3s include the opening cysteine and the closing phenylalanine or tryptophan. Fields, in order: J gene, D gene, clone size, V gene, CDR3 DNA, CDR3 protein. A D gene is named only where the DNA matches it firmly. Expanded clones get a size class; other rows say once, few or many, or leave the size out.

>TRBJ1-1|NA|NA|TRBV10-3
TGTGCCATCAGTGACTCGGACAAGAACACTGAAGCTTTCTTT
CAISDSDKNTEAFF
>TRBJ2-5|NA|NA|TRBV20-1
TGCAGGTCAGGGAAGGGGGAGACCCAGTACTTC
CRSGKGETQYF
>TRBJ1-1|NA|NA|TRBV11-2
TGTGCCAGCAGCTTAAGAGGGGTGCTGAACACTGAAGCTTTCTTT
CASSLRGVLNTEAFF
>TRBJ2-1|TRBD2|NA|TRBV11-2
TGTGCCAGCAGCCCAAGGCATCTAGCGGGGGGGAATGAGCAGTTCTTC
CASSPRHLAGGNEQFF
>TRBJ2-7|TRBD1|few|TRBV6-5
TGTGCCAGCAGTTACGGAGGACAGGGGGACTACGAGCAGTACTTC
CASSYGGQGDYEQYF
>TRBJ2-3|NA|NA|TRBV6-5
TGTGCCAGCACTGGGCGGGGACCCACAGATACGCAGTATTTT
CASTGRGPTDTQYF
>TRBJ1-1|TRBD1|NA|TRBV5-6
TGTGCCAGCAGCTTGGTCTCAGGGGGCTGGAACACTGAAGCTTTCTTT
CASSLVSGGWNTEAFF
>TRBJ1-2|TRBD1|NA|TRBV19
TGTGCCAGTTCTCAGGGGGCGCGGGGCTACACCTTC
CASSQGARGYTF
>TRBJ2-5|NA|NA|TRBV6-6
TGTGCCAGCAGTTACTCAGGGATGGAGACCCAGTACTTC
CASSYSGMETQYF
>TRBJ1-1|NA|NA|TRBV25-1
TGTGCCAGCAGTGAACAGGGGTCCACTGAAGCTTTCTTT
CASSEQGSTEAFF
>TRBJ1-1|TRBD1|NA|TRBV7-9
TGTGCCAGCAGCTGGGGGACAGGGTACATGAACACTGAAGCTTTCTTT
CASSWGTGYMNTEAFF
>TRBJ2-7|NA|NA|TRBV27
TGTGCCAGCCAGGGGCCCGACTACGAGCAGTACTTC
CASQGPDYEQYF
>TRBJ2-7|TRBD1|NA|TRBV4-2
TGTGCCAGCAGCCAAGAGGGGACAGGGAACTACGAGCAGTACTTC
CASSQEGTGNYEQYF
>TRBJ2-7|TRBD2|NA|TRBV5-4
TGTGCCAGCAGCGGAGAACTAGCGGGAGTGAACTCCTACGAGCAGTACTTC
CASSGELAGVNSYEQYF
>TRBJ2-2|NA|few|TRBV2
TGTGCCAGCATTGAGGGCCAGGGAGTGAACGGGGAGCTGTTTTTT
CASIEGQGVNGELFF
>TRBJ1-1|TRBD1|NA|TRBV7-9
TGTGCCAGCAGCTTAGCCGGGACAGCTGCATCTGAAGCTTTCTTT
CASSLAGTAASEAFF
>TRBJ2-7|NA|NA|TRBV4-3
TGCGCCAGCAGCCAAGGAGGCGGGACAAGCGAGCAGTACTTC
CASSQGGGTSEQYF
>TRBJ2-7|NA|once|TRBV6-5
TGTGCCAGCAGTTACTCGTCGACACCACTTTACGAGCAGTACTTC
CASSYSSTPLYEQYF
>TRBJ2-7|TRBD1|NA|TRBV4-2
TGTGCCAGCACAAGGGACAGGGGCGGCGAGCAGTACTTC
CASTRDRGGEQYF
>TRBJ2-7|NA|NA|TRBV7-2
TGCGCCAGCAGCCAAGGGCAGGGGAACTACGAGCAGTACTTC
CASSQGQGNYEQYF